This T cell receptor beta chain was documented in a study of shared clonotypes between healthy human individuals. The donor population consisted of healthy HIV-negative adults with no recent acute infections or vaccinations. Germline loops: CDR1 KGHSH, CDR2 LQKENI. Deletions cut 1 base from V and 3 bases from J, with 17 bases between. The CDR3 is made up of 17 amino acids. TCRdb's copy holds only in-frame clones and misses some; the assay was immunoSEQ multiplex PCR. Of approximately 1.5 million clones listed, 98% are singletons. This sequence joins TRBV18 and TRBJ2-3, with D maybe TRBD2 (5 bases). The TCR originated in a man aged 25-45 years in good health. Sequenced material: naive CD4+ T cells sorted from blood. Subset specified: CD45RA+ positively selected. CDR3 loop: CASSPLPLLAGTDTQYF. The CDR3 DNA follows: TGTGCCAGCTCACCACTGCCTCTGCTAGCTGGGACAGATACGCAGTATTTT.